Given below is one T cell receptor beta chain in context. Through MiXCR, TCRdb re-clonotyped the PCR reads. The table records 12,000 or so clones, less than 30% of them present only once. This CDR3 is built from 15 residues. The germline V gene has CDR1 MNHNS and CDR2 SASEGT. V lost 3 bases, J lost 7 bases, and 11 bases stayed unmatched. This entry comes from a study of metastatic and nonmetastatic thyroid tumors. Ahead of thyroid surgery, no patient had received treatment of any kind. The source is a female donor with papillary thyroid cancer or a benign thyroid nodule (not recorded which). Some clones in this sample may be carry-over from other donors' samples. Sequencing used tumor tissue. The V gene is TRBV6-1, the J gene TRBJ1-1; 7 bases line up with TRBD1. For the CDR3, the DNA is TGTGCCAGCAGTGAGGGACAGTATTTATGTCATGAAGCTTTCTTT. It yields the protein CASSEGQYLCHEAFF.